The 32 T cell receptor beta chains below come from one sample, sequenced in a study of monozygotic twins with inflammatory bowel disease. With the 5' RACE reads reprocessed, TCRdb shows one record per CDR3 protein and no DNA. Seen in this sample are around 100,000 distinct CDR3 sequences; the ten most common clones hold 1.5% to 2%. What was sequenced was blood. The receptors derive from a human donor with ulcerative colitis or Crohn's disease, or a healthy co-twin of an affected twin (not recorded which).

V gene TRBV27 combines with J gene TRBJ2-7; TCRdb's D call of TRBD1 is untestable without DNA. Germline V gene data show CDR1 as MNHEY and CDR2 as SMNVEV (reference sequence). The CDR3 covers 17 residues. CDR3 sequence: CASSARLTGTQPLWVHF.

The rearrangement links TRBV5-6 to TRBJ2-7; as DNA is missing, the TRBD2 call by TCRdb cannot be tested. The CDR3 consists of 14 residues. The germline gives CDR1 SGHDT, CDR2 YYEEEE. The CDR3 sequence: CASSLGTSASEQYF.

This chain uses TRBV5-1 with TRBJ2-1; the TRBD2 assignment by TCRdb is unverifiable without DNA. This CDR3 is built from 15 residues. Germline CDR1 is SGHRS and CDR2 is YFSETQ. CDR3 residues: CASSLSSGRANEQFF.

This chain links TRBV7-3 with TRBJ2-1; the TRBD2 assignment by TCRdb is unverifiable without DNA. Germline CDR1 is SGHTA and CDR2 is FQGTGA. This CDR3 spans 15 amino acids. This CDR3 is CASSWRLAGYNEQFF.

The CDR3 reads CSAPGTGRTEAFF. This chain uses TRBV20-1 with TRBJ1-1; TCRdb selects TRBD1, and the lack of DNA leaves this call unchecked. Germline V gene lookup returns CDR1 DFQATT and CDR2 SNEGSKA (reference sequence). This CDR3 has 13 amino acids.

V usage is TRBV5-1 and J usage is TRBJ2-1; no DNA is available, so the TRBD2 call from TCRdb remains unchecked. Per germline, CDR1 SGHRS and CDR2 YFSETQ. This CDR3 region has 15 residues. CDR3 amino acids: CASSFTSGSRNEQFF.

The genes are TRBV29-1 and TRBJ1-1. The CDR3 has 13 amino acids. Germline V gene data show CDR1 as SQVTM and CDR2 as ANQGSEA. This CDR3 is CSVYTDRNTEAFF.

The chain links TRBV20-1 to TRBJ1-5; TCRdb outputs TRBD1, but without DNA this stays unchecked. Germline V lookup: CDR1 DFQATT, CDR2 SNEGSKA (reference sequence). The CDR3 has 15 amino acids. CDR3 sequence: CSARDPWDTSEPQHF.

The rearrangement uses TRBV11-2 and TRBJ2-3. The CDR3 sequence is 14 residues long. Germline values: CDR1 SGHAT, CDR2 FQNNGV. The CDR3 sequence is CASSYIRGSDTQYF.

The J gene is TRBJ2-5, the V gene TRBV5-1; absent DNA, TCRdb's TRBD1 call cannot be checked. Looked up from germline, CDR1 is SGHRS and CDR2 is YFSETQ. The CDR3 is made up of 16 amino acids. Here the CDR3 reads CASSVGTASPQETQYF.

This chain joins TRBV20-1 and TRBJ2-7. CDR1 is DFQATT and CDR2 is SNEGSKA in the germline V gene (reference sequence). The CDR3 length is 12 residues. The CDR3 loop is CSASRDYYEQYF.

This clonotype is identified as medium-sized from frequency. The chain employs TRBV7-8 and TRBJ2-1. The germline V gene encodes CDR1 SGHVS and CDR2 FQNEAQ. This CDR3 spans 12 amino acids. The CDR3 is CASSLGVREQFF.

This chain connects TRBV27 to TRBJ2-5; the D call from TCRdb, TRBD1, cannot be confirmed without DNA. The V gene's germline CDR1 is MNHEY and CDR2 SMNVEV (reference sequence). This CDR3 has 14 amino acids. The CDR3 region is CASSTLGGKETQYF.

V gene TRBV10-3 combines with J gene TRBJ2-3; as DNA is missing, the TRBD2 call by TCRdb cannot be tested. Germline CDR1 reads ENHRY; CDR2 reads SYGVKD. The CDR3 contains 14 residues. CDR3 sequence: CAISVGGSTDTQYF.

The chain links TRBV15 to TRBJ2-5. Germline V gene lookup returns CDR1 LNHNV and CDR2 YYDKDF (reference sequence). This CDR3 is built from 13 residues. The CDR3 region is CATSQGVQETQYF.

V is TRBV5-1 and J is TRBJ2-1; without DNA, the TCRdb call of TRBD2 cannot be checked. Germline CDR1 and CDR2: SGHRS and YFSETQ. The CDR3 runs 15 residues. This CDR3 is CASSRELGAYNEQFF.

The chain carries TRBV5-1 and TRBJ2-2; the D call from TCRdb, TRBD2, cannot be confirmed without DNA. The CDR3 contains 15 residues. Germline CDR1 SGHRS, CDR2 YFSETQ. CDR3 in amino acids: CASSWRLAGAGELFF.

This chain connects TRBV9 to TRBJ2-3; checking the TCRdb D call of TRBD2 is not possible without DNA. The V gene's germline CDR1 is SGDLS and CDR2 YYNGEE. The CDR3 consists of 17 residues. CDR3 residues: CASSVVSLAGGTDTQYF.

This rearrangement joins TRBV29-1 to TRBJ2-4; the TCRdb D gene call, TRBD1, has no DNA to confirm it. Per germline, CDR1 SQVTM and CDR2 ANQGSEA. The CDR3 is made up of 13 amino acids. The CDR3 region is CSVERGPKNIQYF.

The chain links TRBV10-3 to TRBJ2-3; TCRdb's D gene call, TRBD1, goes unchecked for lack of DNA. The CDR3 is 13 amino acids. Germline V gene data show CDR1 as ENHRY and CDR2 as SYGVKD. CDR3 protein: CAIKAGDTDTQYF.

The rearrangement joins TRBV9 to TRBJ2-5; the TRBD1 assignment by TCRdb is unverifiable without DNA. The germline gives CDR1 SGDLS, CDR2 YYNGEE. This CDR3 is 14 amino acids long. The CDR3: CASSGGQGGETQYF.

The V gene is TRBV6-5, the J gene TRBJ1-1; TCRdb names TRBD1, which stays unverified in the absence of DNA. The germline V gene encodes CDR1 MNHEY and CDR2 SVGAGI. The CDR3 is 12 residues long. CDR3 region: CASLGTASKAFF.

V usage is TRBV19 and J usage is TRBJ1-6; checking the TCRdb D call of TRBD1 is not possible without DNA. The CDR3 is 18 residues long. Germline values: CDR1 LNHDA, CDR2 SQIVND (reference sequence). CDR3 in amino acids: CASSISGTGSSYNSPLHF.

The chain joins TRBV15 to TRBJ2-2; TCRdb calls TRBD2, which cannot be checked without DNA. This CDR3 is 18 amino acids long. Germline loops: CDR1 LNHNV, CDR2 YYDKDF (reference sequence). The CDR3 sequence is CATSTLKASGGNTGELFF.

The CDR3: CASSPGVWGEQYF. J is TRBJ2-7 and V is TRBV4-2; TCRdb's D call of TRBD1 is untestable without DNA. The V gene's germline CDR1 is LGHNA and CDR2 YNFKEQ. The CDR3 is 13 amino acids.

The gene calls are TRBV7-2 and TRBJ2-1; TCRdb's D gene call, TRBD2, goes unchecked for lack of DNA. The CDR3 runs to 16 residues. The germline gives CDR1 SGHTA, CDR2 FQGNSA. CDR3 sequence: CASSLATLGVYNEQFF.

The chain combines TRBV30 with TRBJ1-2. The CDR3 covers 11 residues. In germline, CDR1 is GTSNPN, CDR2 SVGIG (reference sequence). The CDR3 reads CAWTHSTVYTF.

The chain recombines TRBV29-1 with TRBJ2-1; the D call of TRBD1 rests on TCRdb alone, since no DNA is present to check it. Germline V lookup: CDR1 SQVTM, CDR2 ANQGSEA. The CDR3 loop spans 15 amino acids. This chain's CDR3 is CSVRSGTTPGNEQFF.

The chain links TRBV7-2 to TRBJ2-7. CDR1 SGHTA and CDR2 FQGNSA come from the germline V gene. The CDR3 is 16 amino acids. CDR3 sequence: CASSPQKWPLTYEQYF.

CDR3 amino acids: CASSSVQTLQETQYF. The chain recombines TRBV10-2 with TRBJ2-5. This CDR3 region has 15 residues. Germline lookup yields CDR1 WSHSY and CDR2 SAAADI.

The V gene is TRBV7-2, the J gene TRBJ2-1; TCRdb proposes TRBD1, but this gene call is untestable without DNA. From germline, CDR1 is SGHTA and CDR2 FQGNSA. The CDR3 is 15 residues long. CDR3 residues: CASSLSRGGLNEQFF.

J is TRBJ1-6 and V is TRBV7-2; the D call of TRBD1 rests on TCRdb alone, since no DNA is present to check it. This CDR3 is built from 16 residues. CDR1 and CDR2 (germline): SGHTA, FQGNSA. CDR3 in amino acids: CASSRTGGAYNSPLHF.